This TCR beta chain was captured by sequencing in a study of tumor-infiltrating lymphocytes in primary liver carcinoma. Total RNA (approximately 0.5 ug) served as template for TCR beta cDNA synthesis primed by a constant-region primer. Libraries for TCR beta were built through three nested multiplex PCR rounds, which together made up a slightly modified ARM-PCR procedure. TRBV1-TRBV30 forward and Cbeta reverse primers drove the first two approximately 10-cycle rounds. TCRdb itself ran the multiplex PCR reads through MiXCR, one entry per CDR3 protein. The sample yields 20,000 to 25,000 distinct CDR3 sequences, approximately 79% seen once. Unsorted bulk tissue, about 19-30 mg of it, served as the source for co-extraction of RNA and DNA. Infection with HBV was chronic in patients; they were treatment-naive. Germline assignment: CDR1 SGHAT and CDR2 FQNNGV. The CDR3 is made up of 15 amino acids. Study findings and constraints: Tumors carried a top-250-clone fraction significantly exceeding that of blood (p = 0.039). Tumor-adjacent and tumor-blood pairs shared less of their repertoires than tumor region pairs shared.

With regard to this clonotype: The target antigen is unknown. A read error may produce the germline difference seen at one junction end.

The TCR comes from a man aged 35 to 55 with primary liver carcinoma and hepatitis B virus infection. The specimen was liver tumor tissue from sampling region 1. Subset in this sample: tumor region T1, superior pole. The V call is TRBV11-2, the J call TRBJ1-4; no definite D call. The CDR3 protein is CASSLDGSASEILFF. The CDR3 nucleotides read TGTGCCAGCAGCTTAGACGGGTCCGCTAGTGAAATACTGTTTTTC.